This T cell receptor beta chain originates from a study of T-cell reconstitution after alpha-beta-depleted transplantation in children. The TCRbeta library was prepared with unique molecular identifiers. TCRdb independently ran MiXCR on the PCR reads; one entry per CDR3 protein. The table shows approximately 510,000 distinct CDR3 sequences, with around 16% occurring only once. This clonotype was seen more than once but under ten times. The V gene lost 2 bases and the J gene lost 3 bases, with 13 bases spanning the gap. The V gene's germline CDR1 is MNHEY and CDR2 SVGAGI. This CDR3 is 16 amino acids long.

The material sequenced was PBMCs from the stem cell graft donor, taken from the stem cell graft. The V gene is TRBV6-5, the J gene TRBJ2-2, with D possibly being TRBD2 (6 bases). The source is a human donor who donated a stem cell graft to a child with acute lymphoblastic leukemia. The CDR3: CASSYESGEHTGELFF. The DNA of the CDR3 is TGTGCCAGCAGTTACGAGTCGGGAGAACACACCGGGGAGCTGTTTTTT.